This T cell receptor beta chain appears in the sequencing data of a study of CD4+ T cells in melanoma. Study-wide findings and caveats: A reported correlation linked neoantigen-specific CD4+ T cells to CD8+, macrophage and B cell function. Diverse differentiation states were reported for melanoma neoantigen-specific CD4+ T cells.

The CDR3 has 14 amino acids. The V gene end was trimmed by 5 bases and the J gene end by 3 bases; junction bases not matched to a gene: 4. In germline, CDR1 is LNHNV, CDR2 YYDKDF (reference sequence). This clone was seen more than once but under ten times. What it binds is not known. Assay used: immunoSEQ multiplex PCR; TCRdb lists only in-frame clones, some missing. The sample consists of some 21,000 clones, more than 65% of them appearing once. The sequence derives from a human donor with melanoma. V and J are TRBV15 and TRBJ2-7, with TRBD1 identical over 10 bases. Material for sequencing was cells from a culture (not recorded whether cultured in vitro). The CDR3 loop reads CATSVDRGIYEQYF. The CDR3 DNA reads TGTGCCACCAGCGTGGACAGGGGGATCTACGAGCAGTACTTC.